These 21 T cell receptor beta chains were sequenced from one sample in a study of metastatic and nonmetastatic thyroid tumors. Patients were all untreated before their thyroid surgery. MiXCR reprocessed the PCR reads for TCRdb. Of fewer than 25,000 clones listed, 15% to 20% are singletons. What was sequenced was adjacent normal tissue. These receptors were collected from a male donor with papillary thyroid cancer or a benign thyroid nodule (not recorded which). Some clones in this sample may be carry-over from other donors' samples.

This clone was observed at least ten times. The chain carries TRBV25-1 and TRBJ1-6; maybe TRBD1 (6 bases). The CDR3 totals 11 residues. With 8 bases removed from V and 8 bases from J, the gap between germline ends came to 7 bases. Germline V gene sequence: CDR1 MGHDK, CDR2 SYGVNS. CDR3 sequence reads: CASAGDSPLHF. The CDR3, as DNA: TGTGCCAGCGCAGGGGATTCACCCCTCCACTTT.

The sample holds many counts of this clone. The chain is built from TRBV20-1 and TRBJ2-1; 11 bases line up with TRBD2. The CDR3 has 14 residues. Trimming at V came to 5 bases and at J to 2 bases, leaving 2 bases not matched to a gene. The germline CDR1 and CDR2 sequences are DFQATT and SNEGSKA (reference sequence). CDR3 loop: CSAVLAGAYNEQFF. The CDR3 DNA is TGCAGTGCTGTACTAGCGGGAGCCTACAATGAGCAGTTCTTC.

This clone has a count of ten or more. This may be a read error: a much more frequent sequence differs by one nucleotide. This sequence joins TRBV10-3 and TRBJ1-6; the D is unclear. The CDR3 covers 13 residues. Per the germline V gene, CDR1 is ENHRY and CDR2 is SYGVKD. In DNA form, the CDR3 reads TGTACCATCAGTGAACAGTATAATTCACCCCTCCACTTT. Translating it yields CTISEQYNSPLHF.

This clone was found once. V and J are TRBV7-9 and TRBJ1-2, with D hard to call. The germline CDR1 and CDR2 sequences are SEHNR and FQNEAQ (reference sequence). Trimming pared 5 bases from V and 4 bases from J, leaving 17 bases between. The CDR3 extends over 15 amino acids. CDR3 in DNA: TGTGCCAGCAGCCTCGGGCAGACCCTAGGCTATGGCTACACCTTC. Its translation is CASSLGQTLGYGYTF.

This clone showed up many times. The rearrangement uses TRBV7-6 and TRBJ1-2, with D tentatively TRBD1 (5 bases). CDR1 is SGHVS and CDR2 is FNYEAQ in the germline V gene. The CDR3 runs to 17 residues. Trimming stripped 1 base from V and 3 bases from J, with 18 bases between. The DNA for the CDR3 is TGTGCCAGCAGCTTAGGGGGACCGACTGATACTTACTATGGCTACACCTTC. This gives the protein CASSLGGPTDTYYGYTF.

This clone showed up many times. Being one base from a much bigger clone, this may be a read error. This rearrangement joins TRBV19 to TRBJ2-3, with D perhaps matching TRBD1 or TRBD2 (6 bases each). Germline lookup yields CDR1 LNHDA and CDR2 SQIVND (reference sequence). The CDR3 is 14 amino acids. The V end was cut by 5 bases, the J end by 5 bases, with 14 bases between. The CDR3 sequence: CASSGGGVGDTQYF. CDR3 sequence (DNA): TGTGCCAGTAGTGGGGGCGGGGTTGGAGATACGCAGTATTTT.

As concerns this clone: An end of the junction differs from the germline gene, which may be a read error. Other DNA variants within this sample encode the same CDR3. The chain combines TRBV15 with TRBJ1-5; a possible D gene is TRBD1 (5 bases). The germline CDR1 and CDR2 sequences are LNHNV and YYDKDF (reference sequence). This CDR3 comprises 17 residues. The CDR3 DNA reads as TGTGCCACCAGCAGAGTCAGGGATAACTATTTTGGCCAGCCCCAGCATTTC. Residues: CATSRVRDNYFGQPQHF.

This clone was detected many times. The identical CDR3 is also encoded by other nucleotide sequences in the sample. The rearrangement links TRBV19 to TRBJ2-2; 14 bases match TRBD2. With V trimmed by 5 bases and J by 5 bases, 10 bases remained unmatched. The CDR3 sequence is 18 residues long. Germline CDR1 and CDR2: LNHDA and SQIVND (reference sequence). The CDR3 DNA reads as TGTGCCAGTAGTGTGACTAGCGGGAGGGCCGATGGGACCGGGGAGCTGTTTTTT. It codes for CASSVTSGRADGTGELFF. Looking up the rest from reference TRBV19 and TRBJ2-2 gives the full variable domain: DGGITQSPKYLFRKEGQNVTLSCEQNLNHDAMYWYRQDPGQGLRLIYYSQIVNDFQKGDIAEGYSVSREKKESFPLTVTSAQKNPTAFYLCASSVTSGRADGTGELFFGEGSRLTVL.

This clone is deemed medium-sized (0.01 to 0.1%). The chain employs TRBV11-2 and TRBJ2-2; tentatively, D is TRBD2 (5 bases). Deletions cut 4 bases from V and 2 bases from J, with 14 bases between. This CDR3 spans 16 amino acids. Per germline, CDR1 SGHAT and CDR2 FQNNGV. The CDR3 DNA sequence: TGTGCCAGCAGCTCATACGAGGGTTTTAACACCGGGGAGCTGTTTTTT. Translated, it gives CASSSYEGFNTGELFF.

This CDR3 is CASSSPSGGGETQYF. The CDR3 bases are TGTGCCAGCAGCTCCCCTAGCGGGGGAGGAGAGACCCAGTACTTC. The V gene is TRBV5-6, the J gene TRBJ2-5; TRBD2 agrees at 10 bases. Germline CDR1 is SGHDT and CDR2 is YYEEEE. Germline trimming cut 3 bases from V and 4 bases from J; bases unmatched to any gene: 6. CDR3 size: 15 residues.

The table lists this clone with many counts. The V gene is TRBV27, the J gene TRBJ1-1; D perhaps matches TRBD1 (6 bases). The germline gives CDR1 MNHEY, CDR2 SMNVEV (reference sequence). The CDR3 consists of 17 residues. V was shortened by 1 base and J by 0 bases, with 15 bases between the two germline ends. The CDR3 reads CASSLLGGGSMNTEAFF. CDR3 nucleotides: TGTGCCAGCAGTTTATTAGGGGGGGGGTCAATGAACACTGAAGCTTTCTTT.

Judged by abundance, this clone is medium-sized. The chain couples TRBV12-3 or TRBV12-4 to TRBJ2-2; D is uncertain. V lost 6 bases to trimming and J lost 1 base, with 9 bases between them. The length of the CDR3 is 14 residues. In DNA, the CDR3 is TGTGCCAGCAGCACAAGACTGAACACCGGGGAGCTGTTTTTT. Amino acids: CASSTRLNTGELFF.

The gene calls are TRBV12-3 or TRBV12-4 and TRBJ2-7, with D perhaps TRBD1 or TRBD2 (5 bases each). The ends were cut back, 3 bases at V and 4 bases at J, with 31 bases in the middle. The CDR3 covers 20 residues. In DNA form, the CDR3 reads TGTGCCAGCAGTTTTGTAGCCAGCCGTTCTGATTCGGGGCCCCTATACGAGCAGTACTTC. It translates to CASSFVASRSDSGPLYEQYF.

The table lists this clone with many counts. This sample also contains other DNA sequences that code for the same CDR3. This chain uses TRBV11-2 with TRBJ1-3; 8 bases line up with TRBD1. The CDR3 length is 16 residues. Trimming cost V 2 bases and J 2 bases; bases outside gene matches: 5. Germline assignment: CDR1 SGHAT and CDR2 FQNNGV. The CDR3 DNA is TGTGCCAGCAGCTTATACAGGGGGGAAACTGGAAACACCATATATTTT. It encodes CASSLYRGETGNTIYF.

This clone was recorded at least ten times. The chain uses TRBV20-1 and TRBJ2-3; 8 bases agree with TRBD1. Trimming removed 3 bases from V and 0 bases from J; junction bases left unmatched: 5. Germline-derived CDR1 and CDR2 are DFQATT and SNEGSKA (reference sequence). The CDR3 is 15 amino acids. CDR3 bases: TGCAGTGCTAGTGACAGGGGTTCTAGCACAGATACGCAGTATTTT. Its translation is CSASDRGSSTDTQYF.

The rearrangement uses TRBV12-3 or TRBV12-4 and TRBJ2-3; 8 nucleotides match TRBD2. The CDR3 covers 16 residues. After removal of 6 bases from V and 5 bases from J, the junction contained 13 bases not matched to a gene. In DNA, the CDR3 is TGTGCCAGCAGAATCCCTGCGGGAGGTGGAGAAGATACGCAGTATTTT. Translation gives CASRIPAGGGEDTQYF.

The sample holds many counts of this clone. The chain uses TRBV2 and TRBJ1-4; 10 bases are a match to TRBD1. Germline CDR1 reads SNHLY; CDR2 reads FYNNEI. V lost 4 bases, J lost 3 bases, and 5 bases stayed unmatched. This CDR3 is built from 16 residues. Here the CDR3 DNA reads TGTGCCAGCAGTGGACAGGGGGCGGGGGCTAATGAAAAACTGTTTTTT. It yields the protein CASSGQGAGANEKLFF.

At least ten counts were recorded for this clone. The chain is built from TRBV28 and TRBJ1-5; D not certain. The CDR3 loop spans 13 amino acids. The germline CDR1 and CDR2 sequences are MDHEN and SYDVKM. V was trimmed by 3 bases and J by 1 base, leaving 4 bases between them. The CDR3 here is CASSFDSNQPQHF. The CDR3 DNA is TGTGCCAGCAGTTTTGACAGCAATCAGCCCCAGCATTTT. Variable domain in full (rest from reference TRBV28 and TRBJ1-5): DVKVTQSSRYLVKRTGEKVFLECVQDMDHENMFWYRQDPGLGLRLIYFSYDVKMKEKGDIPEGYSVSREKKERFSLILESASTNQTSMYLCASSFDSNQPQHFGDGTRLSIL.

This clone has only a few counts. This rearrangement joins TRBV24-1 to TRBJ1-2, with D unclear. CDR3 size: 15 residues. From germline, CDR1 is KGHDR and CDR2 SFDVKD. Trimming cost V 3 bases and J 0 bases, with 10 bases left between them. The CDR3 nucleotides read TGTGCCACCAGTGATCCACTCATGGCTAACTATGGCTACACCTTC. This gives the protein CATSDPLMANYGYTF.

A few counts support this clone. A read error is possible here, since a much larger clone lies one base away. J is TRBJ2-5 and V is TRBV3-1; 15 bases map to TRBD2. The ends lost 4 bases at V and 1 base at J; junction bases unmatched: 4. Germline values: CDR1 LGHDT, CDR2 YNNKEL (reference sequence). The CDR3 is 17 amino acids. The CDR3 sequence: CASSRRTSGRVQETQYF. In DNA form, the CDR3 reads TGTGCCAGCAGCCGGAGGACTAGCGGGAGGGTCCAAGAGACCCAGTACTTC.

The sample holds many counts of this clone. V usage is TRBV19 and J usage is TRBJ2-1; tentative D call: TRBD2 (6 bases). Germline V CDR1 and CDR2: LNHDA, SQIVND (reference sequence). The CDR3 covers 16 residues. Trimming left V 4 bases short and J 7 bases short, with 20 bases between. CDR3 region: CASSTGEDRAKNEQFF. DNA for the CDR3: TGTGCCAGTAGTACGGGGGAGGATCGGGCAAAGAATGAGCAGTTCTTC.